A selection of T cell receptor beta chains follows, all from one sample in a study of T cell clonotyping in hematopoietic cell transplantation. Only in-frame clones appear in the TCRdb table, and some are missing; sequencing was by immunoSEQ multiplex PCR. The table shows fewer than 70,000 clones, with 94% occurring only once. Material for sequencing was peripheral blood mononuclear cells. These receptors were collected from a man in his fifties or sixties in good health. Some clones in this sample may be carry-over from other donors' samples. CDR3s include the opening cysteine and the closing phenylalanine or tryptophan. Clone size, where shown, is once, few, many, or a class for clones that have expanded.

>TRBV4-2|.|TRBJ2-7
CASSQDTGGGSYEQYF
>TRBV19|.|TRBJ2-1
CASSNWGQGGEQFF
>TRBV5-1|.|TRBJ2-1
CASSLGGLAGDNEQFF
>TRBV9|.|TRBJ2-1
CASSVTSRSSYNEQFF
>TRBV6-5|once|TRBJ2-3
CASKLTGSTDTQYF
>TRBV6-5|.|TRBJ1-6
CASSWGSRRPLHF
>TRBV11-3|.|TRBJ2-1
CASSGLLYNEQFF
>TRBV28|.|TRBJ1-1
CASRGAGEGSTEAFF
>TRBV20-1|.|TRBJ2-7
CSADRGHEQYF
>TRBV6-1|.|TRBJ1-4
CASSESGEAEKLFF
>TRBV6-5|.|TRBJ2-7
CASSYSLAGSSYEQYF
>TRBV6-5|.|TRBJ2-7
CASLKAGTNYEQYF
>TRBV20-1|.|TRBJ1-1
CSAPVQGAAFF
>TRBV27|.|TRBJ1-4
CASSSMGLAEKLFF
>TRBV29-1|.|TRBJ2-2
CSVESAGELFF
>TRBV11-3|.|TRBJ2-7
CASSLGPTREQYF
>TRBV9|.|TRBJ2-3
CASSAGPDLYTDTQYF
>TRBV27|.|TRBJ2-3
CASSEDLRPDTQYF
>TRBV27|.|TRBJ1-1
CASSLFSPPYTEAFF
>TRBV30|.|TRBJ2-7
CAWSVQLSYEQYF
>TRBV7-2|.|TRBJ2-1
CASSLGPESGGAVF
>TRBV9|.|TRBJ2-1
CASSVDSGGYNEQFF
>TRBV2|.|TRBJ2-7
CAGGTDSYEQYF
>TRBV6-1|.|TRBJ2-2
CASIWTDANTGELFF
>TRBV28|.|TRBJ1-2
CASSLSNTGVGYTF
>TRBV7-7|.|TRBJ1-1
CASSLRMNTEAFF
>TRBV28|.|TRBJ2-1
CASSQPGGNSYNEQFF
>TRBV5-1|.|TRBJ2-1
CASSVLAGGGNEQFF
>TRBV2|.|TRBJ2-7
CASSELLYEQYF
>TRBV6-5|.|TRBJ1-1
CASSYSAGMNTEAFF
>TRBV28|.|TRBJ1-2
CASIGGLVGDGYTF
>TRBV9|.|TRBJ1-1
CASSVDMRGLNTEAFF
>TRBV4-1|few|TRBJ2-3
CASSQDITYGTDTQYF
>TRBV7-6|.|TRBJ2-3
CASSLGVAGKTDTQYF
>TRBV4-1|.|TRBJ2-5
CASSQDVTGGFQTQYF
>TRBV28|.|TRBJ1-2
CASSPFGQAYGYTF
>TRBV5-1|.|TRBJ1-1
CASSRTGVEGSEAFF
>TRBV5-8|once|TRBJ2-6
CASSIRAPGANVLTF
>TRBV19|.|TRBJ2-3
CASTDGGADEDTQYF
>TRBV5-4|.|TRBJ2-7
CASSLAGTSGNYEQYF
>TRBV4-1|.|TRBJ1-4
CASSQGAGATNEKLFF
>TRBV6-5|.|TRBJ2-7
CASSYSDRREQYF
>TRBV9|.|TRBJ2-5
CASSALGETQYF
>TRBV4-3|.|TRBJ2-3
CASSQADFTSDRDRTDTQYF
>TRBV30|.|TRBJ1-1
CAWNGNRRSEAFF
>TRBV30|once|TRBJ2-1
CAWTTLDEQFF
>TRBV5-6|once|TRBJ1-3
CASTEQGISGLSGNTIYF
>TRBV9|once|TRBJ2-2
CASSVVGLAEAVPRELFF
>TRBV7-3|.|TRBJ2-2
CASSLDTGTRPGELFF
>TRBV27|once|TRBJ1-3
CASSLTYGNTIYF
>TRBV4-1|.|TRBJ2-7
CASSQSAGASYEQYF
>TRBV4-2|.|TRBJ1-3
CASSPRETGGIEGNTIYF
>TRBV28|.|TRBJ1-1
CASTWTATFMNTEAFF
>TRBV5-5|.|TRBJ2-2
CASSSLGQNTGELFF
>TRBV27|.|TRBJ1-2
CASSPGGMRYGYTF
>TRBV5-6|once|TRBJ1-1
CASSILRRMNTEAFF
>TRBV2|.|TRBJ1-4
CASTLGPGVFTNEKLFF